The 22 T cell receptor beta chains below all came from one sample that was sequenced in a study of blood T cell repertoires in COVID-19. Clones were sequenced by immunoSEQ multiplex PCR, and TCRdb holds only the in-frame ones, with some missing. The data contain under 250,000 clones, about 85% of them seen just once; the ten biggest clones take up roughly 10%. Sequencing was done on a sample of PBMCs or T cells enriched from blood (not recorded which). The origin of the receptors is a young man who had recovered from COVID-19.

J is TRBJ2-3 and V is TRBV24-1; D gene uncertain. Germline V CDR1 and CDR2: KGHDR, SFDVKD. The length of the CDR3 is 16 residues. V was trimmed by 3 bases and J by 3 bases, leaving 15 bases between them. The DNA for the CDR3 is TGTGCCACCAGTGATGGGTCAAGTGGCAGGACAGATACGCAGTATTTT. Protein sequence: CATSDGSSGRTDTQYF.

This CDR3 is CASSHRLAVSYEQYF. The CDR3 DNA reads as TGCGCCAGCAGCCACCGACTAGCGGTCTCCTACGAGCAGTACTTC. The chain joins TRBV4-1 to TRBJ2-7, with 9 bases lining up with TRBD2. Germline CDR1 MGHRA, CDR2 YSYEKL. V lost 3 bases and J lost 0; bases outside the gene matches: 3. This CDR3 has 15 amino acids.

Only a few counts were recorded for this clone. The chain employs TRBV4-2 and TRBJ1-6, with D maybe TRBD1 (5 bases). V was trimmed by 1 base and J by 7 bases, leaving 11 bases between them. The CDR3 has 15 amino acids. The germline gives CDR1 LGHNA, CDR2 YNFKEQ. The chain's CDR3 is CASSQAPGWNSPLHF. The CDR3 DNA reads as TGTGCCAGCAGCCAAGCCCCAGGGTGGAATTCACCCCTCCACTTT.

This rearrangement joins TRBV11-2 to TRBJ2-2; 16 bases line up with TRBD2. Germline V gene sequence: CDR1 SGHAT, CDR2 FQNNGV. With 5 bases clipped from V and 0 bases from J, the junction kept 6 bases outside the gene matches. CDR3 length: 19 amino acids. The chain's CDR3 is CASSPGLAGGYSNTGELFF. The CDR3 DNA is TGTGCCAGCAGCCCGGGACTAGCGGGAGGGTACTCGAACACCGGGGAGCTGTTTTTT.

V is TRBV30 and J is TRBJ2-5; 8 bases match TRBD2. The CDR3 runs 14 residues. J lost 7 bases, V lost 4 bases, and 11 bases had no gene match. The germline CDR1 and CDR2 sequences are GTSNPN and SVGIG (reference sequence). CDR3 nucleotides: TGTGCCTGGATCACGGGAGGGCCTAAAGGGACCCAGTACTTC. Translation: CAWITGGPKGTQYF. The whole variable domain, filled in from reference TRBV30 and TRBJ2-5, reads SQTIHQWPATLVQPVGSPLSLECTVEGTSNPNLYWYRQAAGRGLQLLFYSVGIGQISSEVPQNLSASRPQDRQFILSSKKLLLSDSGFYLCAWITGGPKGTQYFGPGTRLLVL.

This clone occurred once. In nucleotides, the CDR3 is TGTGCCAGCAGGGGGGCCTCGTCGGGACAAGAGACCCAGTACTTC. Its translation: CASRGASSGQETQYF. The chain carries TRBV6-5 and TRBJ2-5; the D gene is possibly TRBD1 (6 bases). The CDR3 spans 15 residues. Germline assignment: CDR1 MNHEY and CDR2 SVGAGI. Trimming removed 6 bases at V and 2 bases at J, with 16 bases between.

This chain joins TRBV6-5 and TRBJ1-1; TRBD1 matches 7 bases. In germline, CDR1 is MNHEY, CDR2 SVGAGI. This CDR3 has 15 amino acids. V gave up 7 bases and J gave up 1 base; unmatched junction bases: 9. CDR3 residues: CASIGDSLGNTEAFF. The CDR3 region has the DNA TGTGCCAGCATTGGGGACAGTCTGGGGAACACTGAAGCTTTCTTT.

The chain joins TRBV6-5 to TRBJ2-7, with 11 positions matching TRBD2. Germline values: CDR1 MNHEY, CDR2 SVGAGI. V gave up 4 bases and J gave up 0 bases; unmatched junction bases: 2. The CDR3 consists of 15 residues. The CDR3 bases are TGTGCCAGCAGTTCCGGGACTAGCGGCTCCTACGAGCAGTACTTC. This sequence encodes CASSSGTSGSYEQYF.

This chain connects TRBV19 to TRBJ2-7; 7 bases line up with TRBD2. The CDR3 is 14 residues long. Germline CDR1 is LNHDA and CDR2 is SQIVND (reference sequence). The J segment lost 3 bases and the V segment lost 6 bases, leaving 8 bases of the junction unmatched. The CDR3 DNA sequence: TGTGCCAGTAGCCCGACTAGCCGCTACTACGAGCAGTACTTC. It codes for CASSPTSRYYEQYF.

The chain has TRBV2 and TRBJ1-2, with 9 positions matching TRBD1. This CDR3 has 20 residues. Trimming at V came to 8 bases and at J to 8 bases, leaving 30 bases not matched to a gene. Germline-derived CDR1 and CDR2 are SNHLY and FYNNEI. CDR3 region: CASGRALPIVGTGKRDGYTF. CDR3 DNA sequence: TGTGCCAGCGGCCGGGCCTTGCCCATTGTGGGGACAGGGAAGCGGGACGGCTACACCTTC.

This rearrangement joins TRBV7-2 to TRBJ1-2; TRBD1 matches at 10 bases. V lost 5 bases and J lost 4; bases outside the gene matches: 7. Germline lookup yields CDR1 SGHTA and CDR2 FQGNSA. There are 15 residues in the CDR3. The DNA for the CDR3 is TGTGCCAGCAGCGCGGGACAGGGGACACTCTATGGCTACACCTTC. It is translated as CASSAGQGTLYGYTF. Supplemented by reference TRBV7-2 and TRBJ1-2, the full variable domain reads GAGVSQSPSNKVTEKGKDVELRCDPISGHTALYWYRQSLGQGLEFLIYFQGNSAPDKSGLPSDRFSAERTGGSVSTLTIQRTQQEDSAVYLCASSAGQGTLYGYTFGSGTRLTVV.

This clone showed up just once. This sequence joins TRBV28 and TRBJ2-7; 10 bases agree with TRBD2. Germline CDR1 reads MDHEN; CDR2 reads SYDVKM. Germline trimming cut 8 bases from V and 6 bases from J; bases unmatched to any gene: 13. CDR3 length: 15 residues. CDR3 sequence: CASGAPSGGAFEQYF. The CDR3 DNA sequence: TGTGCCAGCGGGGCCCCAAGCGGGGGGGCCTTCGAGCAGTACTTC.

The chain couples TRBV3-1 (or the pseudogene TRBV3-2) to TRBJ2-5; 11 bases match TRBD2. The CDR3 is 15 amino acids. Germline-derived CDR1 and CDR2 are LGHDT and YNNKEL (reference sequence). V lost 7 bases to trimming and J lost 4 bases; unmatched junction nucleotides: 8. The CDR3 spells CASTPIAGGGETQYF. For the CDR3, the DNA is TGTGCCAGCACCCCTATAGCGGGGGGGGGAGAGACCCAGTACTTC.

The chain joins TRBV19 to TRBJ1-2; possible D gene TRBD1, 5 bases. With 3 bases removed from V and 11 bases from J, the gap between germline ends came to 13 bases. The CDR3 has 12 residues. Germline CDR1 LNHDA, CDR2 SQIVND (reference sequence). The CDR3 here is CASSIRVGEYTF. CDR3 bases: TGTGCCAGTAGTATCAGGGTCGGAGAGTACACCTTC.

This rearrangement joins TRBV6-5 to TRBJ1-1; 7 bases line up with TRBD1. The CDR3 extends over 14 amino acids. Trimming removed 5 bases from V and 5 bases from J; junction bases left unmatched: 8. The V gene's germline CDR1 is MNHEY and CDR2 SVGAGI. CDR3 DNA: TGTGCCAGCAGTAAAAGACAGGGTTGGACTGAAGCTTTCTTT. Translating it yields CASSKRQGWTEAFF.

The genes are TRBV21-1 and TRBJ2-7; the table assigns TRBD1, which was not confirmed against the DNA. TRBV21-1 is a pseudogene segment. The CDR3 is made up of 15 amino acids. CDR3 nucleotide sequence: TGTGCCAGCAACATGGACAGGGATCCGTCCGGCGAGCAGTACTTC. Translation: CASNMDRDPSGEQYF.

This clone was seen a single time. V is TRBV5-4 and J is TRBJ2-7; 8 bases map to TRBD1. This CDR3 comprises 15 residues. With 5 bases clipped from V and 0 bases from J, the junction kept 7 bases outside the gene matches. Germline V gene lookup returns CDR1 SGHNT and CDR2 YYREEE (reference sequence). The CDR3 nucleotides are TGTGCCAGCAGAGACCCAGGGGGCGACTCCTACGAGCAGTACTTC. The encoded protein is CASRDPGGDSYEQYF.

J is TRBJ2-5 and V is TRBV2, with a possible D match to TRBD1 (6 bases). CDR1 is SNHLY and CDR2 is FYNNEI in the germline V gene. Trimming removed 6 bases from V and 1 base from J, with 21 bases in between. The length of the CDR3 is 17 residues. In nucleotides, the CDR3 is TGTGCCAGCAGAATAGGAACAGGGTCTATCTTCCAAGAGACCCAGTACTTC. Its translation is CASRIGTGSIFQETQYF.

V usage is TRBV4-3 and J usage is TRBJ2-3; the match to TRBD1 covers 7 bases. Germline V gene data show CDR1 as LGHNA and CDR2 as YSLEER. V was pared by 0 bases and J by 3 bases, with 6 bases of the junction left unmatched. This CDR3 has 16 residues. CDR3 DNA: TGCGCCAGCAGCCAAGAGCAAGGGGGCGTTACAGATACGCAGTATTTT. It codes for CASSQEQGGVTDTQYF.

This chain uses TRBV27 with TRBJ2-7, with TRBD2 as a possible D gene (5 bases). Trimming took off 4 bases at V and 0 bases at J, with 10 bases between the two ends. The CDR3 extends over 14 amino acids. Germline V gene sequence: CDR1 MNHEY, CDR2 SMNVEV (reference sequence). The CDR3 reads CASSSLRDSYEQYF. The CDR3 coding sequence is TGTGCCAGCAGTTCTCTGAGGGACTCCTACGAGCAGTACTTC.

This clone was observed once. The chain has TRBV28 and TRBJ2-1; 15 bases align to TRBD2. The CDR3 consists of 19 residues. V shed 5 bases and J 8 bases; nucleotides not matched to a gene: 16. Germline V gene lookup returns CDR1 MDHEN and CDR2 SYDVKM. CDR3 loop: CASSLGLAGGPRLSDEQFF. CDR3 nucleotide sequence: TGTGCCAGCAGTCTCGGACTAGCGGGAGGGCCGAGATTGAGCGATGAGCAGTTCTTC.

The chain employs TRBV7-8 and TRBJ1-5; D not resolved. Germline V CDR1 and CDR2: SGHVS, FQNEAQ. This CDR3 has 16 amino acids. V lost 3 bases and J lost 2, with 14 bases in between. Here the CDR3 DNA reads TGTGCCAGCAGCTTTATTGTTGGAGTGGGCAATCAGCCCCAGCATTTT. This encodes CASSFIVGVGNQPQHF.